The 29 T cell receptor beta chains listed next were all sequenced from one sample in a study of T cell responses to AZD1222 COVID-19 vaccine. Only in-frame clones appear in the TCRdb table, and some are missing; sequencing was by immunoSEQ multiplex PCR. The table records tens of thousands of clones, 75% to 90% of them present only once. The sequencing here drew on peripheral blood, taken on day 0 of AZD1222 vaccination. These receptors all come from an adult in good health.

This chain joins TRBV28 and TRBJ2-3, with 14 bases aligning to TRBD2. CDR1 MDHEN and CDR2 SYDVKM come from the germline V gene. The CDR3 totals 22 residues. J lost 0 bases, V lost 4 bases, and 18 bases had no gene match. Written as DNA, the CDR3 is TGTGCCAGCAGTTCCCGATTATCTAGTCCGACTAGCGGGAGGGGGAGCACAGATACGCAGTATTTT. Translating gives CASSSRLSSPTSGRGSTDTQYF.

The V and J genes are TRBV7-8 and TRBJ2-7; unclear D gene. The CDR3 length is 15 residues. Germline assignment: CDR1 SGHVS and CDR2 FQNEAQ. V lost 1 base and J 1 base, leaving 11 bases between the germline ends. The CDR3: CASSLGETESYEQYF. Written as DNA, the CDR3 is TGTGCCAGCAGCTTAGGGGAAACAGAATCCTACGAGCAGTACTTC.

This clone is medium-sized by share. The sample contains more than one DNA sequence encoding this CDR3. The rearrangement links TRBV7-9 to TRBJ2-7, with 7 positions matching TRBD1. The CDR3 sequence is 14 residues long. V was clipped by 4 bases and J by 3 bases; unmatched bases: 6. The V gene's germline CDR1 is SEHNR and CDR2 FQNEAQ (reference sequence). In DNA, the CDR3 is TGTGCCAGCAGCTCCTCCCAGGGGGTCTACGAGCAGTACTTC. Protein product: CASSSSQGVYEQYF. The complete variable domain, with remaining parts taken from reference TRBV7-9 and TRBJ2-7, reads DTGVSQNPRHKITKRGQNVTFRCDPISEHNRLYWYRQTLGQGPEFLTYFQNEAQLEKSRLLSDRFSAERPKGSFSTLEIQRTEQGDSAMYLCASSSSQGVYEQYFGPGTRLTVT.

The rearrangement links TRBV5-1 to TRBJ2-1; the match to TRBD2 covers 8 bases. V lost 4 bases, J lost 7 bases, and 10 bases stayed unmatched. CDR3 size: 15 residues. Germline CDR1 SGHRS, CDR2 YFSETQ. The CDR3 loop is CASSSTGGGWNEQFF. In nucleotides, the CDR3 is TGCGCCAGCAGCAGTACGGGCGGGGGGTGGAATGAGCAGTTCTTC.

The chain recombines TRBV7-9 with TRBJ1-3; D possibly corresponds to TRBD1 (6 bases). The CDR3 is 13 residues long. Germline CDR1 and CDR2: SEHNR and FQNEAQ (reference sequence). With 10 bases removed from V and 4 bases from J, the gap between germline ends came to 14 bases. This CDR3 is CATQRGAGNTIYF. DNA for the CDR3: TGTGCCACCCAACGGGGGGCCGGAAACACCATATATTTT.

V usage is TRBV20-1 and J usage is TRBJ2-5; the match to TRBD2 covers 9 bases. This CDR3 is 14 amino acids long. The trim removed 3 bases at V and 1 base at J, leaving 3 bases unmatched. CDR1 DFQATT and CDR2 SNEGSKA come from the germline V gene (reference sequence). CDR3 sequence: CSASLAGVQETQYF. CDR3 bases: TGCAGTGCTAGTTTAGCGGGGGTCCAAGAGACCCAGTACTTC.

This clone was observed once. In DNA form, the CDR3 reads TGTGCCAGCAGCTTACCTGGCTCACGGCTTTACAATGAGCAGTTCTTC. Encoded protein: CASSLPGSRLYNEQFF. The chain is built from TRBV7-2 and TRBJ2-1; no reliable D call. The CDR3 totals 16 residues. Trimming stripped 2 bases from V and 4 bases from J, with 15 bases between. CDR1 and CDR2 (germline): SGHTA, FQGNSA.

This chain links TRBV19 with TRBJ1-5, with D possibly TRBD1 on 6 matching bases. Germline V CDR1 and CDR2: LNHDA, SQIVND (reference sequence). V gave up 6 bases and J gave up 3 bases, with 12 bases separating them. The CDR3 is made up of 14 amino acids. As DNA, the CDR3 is TGTGCCAGTAGCCTCAGGGGTATCAATCAGCCCCAGCATTTT. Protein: CASSLRGINQPQHF.

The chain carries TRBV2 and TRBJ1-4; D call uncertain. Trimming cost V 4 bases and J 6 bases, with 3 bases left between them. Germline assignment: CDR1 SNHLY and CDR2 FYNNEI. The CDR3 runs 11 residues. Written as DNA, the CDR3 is TGTGCCAGCAGTGTCGATGAAAAACTGTTTTTT. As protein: CASSVDEKLFF.

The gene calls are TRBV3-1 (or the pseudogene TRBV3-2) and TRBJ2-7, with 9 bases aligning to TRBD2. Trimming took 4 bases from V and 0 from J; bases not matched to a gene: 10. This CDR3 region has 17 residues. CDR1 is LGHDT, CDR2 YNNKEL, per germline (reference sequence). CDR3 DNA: TGTGCCAGCAGCCCTACCCCTTCGACTAGCGGCTCCTACGAGCAGTACTTC. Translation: CASSPTPSTSGSYEQYF.

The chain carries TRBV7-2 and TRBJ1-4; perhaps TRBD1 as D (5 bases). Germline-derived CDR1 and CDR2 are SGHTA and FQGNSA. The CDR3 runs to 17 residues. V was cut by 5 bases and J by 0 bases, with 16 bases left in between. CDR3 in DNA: TGTGCCAGCAGCCTAAACAAGGGGTTTTCAACTAATGAAAAACTGTTTTTT. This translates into CASSLNKGFSTNEKLFF.

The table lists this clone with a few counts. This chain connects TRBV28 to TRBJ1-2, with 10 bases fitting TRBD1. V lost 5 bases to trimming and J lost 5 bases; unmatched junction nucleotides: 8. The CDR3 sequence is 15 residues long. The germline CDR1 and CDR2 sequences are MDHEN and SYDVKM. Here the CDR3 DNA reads TGTGCCAGCAGTCGCCCGGGACAGGGGAAGTATGGCTACACCTTC. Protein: CASSRPGQGKYGYTF.

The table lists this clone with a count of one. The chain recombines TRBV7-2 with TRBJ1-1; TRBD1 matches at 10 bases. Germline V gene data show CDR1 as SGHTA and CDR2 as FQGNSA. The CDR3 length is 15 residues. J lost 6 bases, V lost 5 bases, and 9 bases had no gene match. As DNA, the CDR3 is TGTGCCAGCAGCCCCCGGGACAGGGGTAGGGCTGAAGCTTTCTTT. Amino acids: CASSPRDRGRAEAFF.

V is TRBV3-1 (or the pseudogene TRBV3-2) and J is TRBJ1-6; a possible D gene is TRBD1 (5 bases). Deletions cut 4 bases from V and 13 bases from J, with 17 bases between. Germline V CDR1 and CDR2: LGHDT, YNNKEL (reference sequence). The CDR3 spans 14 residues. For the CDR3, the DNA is TGTGCCAGCAGCCTCCAAATAGGGGTTAGGCCCCTCCACTTT. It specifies CASSLQIGVRPLHF.

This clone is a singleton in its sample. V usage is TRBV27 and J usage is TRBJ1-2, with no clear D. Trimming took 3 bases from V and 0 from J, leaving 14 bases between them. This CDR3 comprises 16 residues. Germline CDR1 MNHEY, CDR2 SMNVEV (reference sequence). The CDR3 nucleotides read TGTGCCAGCAGTTTTAGTAATCATCGGGCTAACTATGGCTACACCTTC. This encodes CASSFSNHRANYGYTF.

Written as DNA, the CDR3 is TGTGCCAGCAGTACTACCAACGCCGGGGCCCCGGGACCCGGAAACACCATATATTTT. It yields the protein CASSTTNAGAPGPGNTIYF. This chain uses TRBV28 with TRBJ1-3, with a tentative D call TRBD1 (5 bases). Germline V lookup: CDR1 MDHEN, CDR2 SYDVKM. Trimming removed 5 bases at V and 4 bases at J, with 27 bases between. The CDR3 sequence is 19 residues long.

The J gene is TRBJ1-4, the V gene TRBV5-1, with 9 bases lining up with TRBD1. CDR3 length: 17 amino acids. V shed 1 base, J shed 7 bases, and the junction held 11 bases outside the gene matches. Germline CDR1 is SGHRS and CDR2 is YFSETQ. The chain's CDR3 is CASSLSGPGTGSEKLFF. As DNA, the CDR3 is TGCGCCAGCAGCTTGAGCGGGCCCGGGACAGGGTCTGAAAAACTGTTTTTT.

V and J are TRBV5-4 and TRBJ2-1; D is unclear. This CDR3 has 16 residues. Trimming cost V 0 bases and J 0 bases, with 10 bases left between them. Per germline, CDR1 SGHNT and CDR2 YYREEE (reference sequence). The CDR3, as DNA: TGTGCCAGCAGCTTGGAATCCGGGCCCTCCTACAATGAGCAGTTCTTC. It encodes CASSLESGPSYNEQFF. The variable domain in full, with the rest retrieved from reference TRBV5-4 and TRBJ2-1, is ETGVTQSPTHLIKTRGQQVTLRCSSQSGHNTVSWYQQALGQGPQFIFQYYREEENGRGNFPPRFSGLQFPNYSSELNVNALELDDSALYLCASSLESGPSYNEQFFGPGTRLTVL.

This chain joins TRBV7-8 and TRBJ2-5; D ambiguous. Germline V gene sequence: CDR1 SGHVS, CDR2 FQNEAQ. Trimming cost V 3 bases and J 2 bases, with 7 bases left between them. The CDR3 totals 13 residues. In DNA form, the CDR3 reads TGTGCCAGCAGCTTCGGGCGGCAAGAGACCCAGTACTTC. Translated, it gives CASSFGRQETQYF.

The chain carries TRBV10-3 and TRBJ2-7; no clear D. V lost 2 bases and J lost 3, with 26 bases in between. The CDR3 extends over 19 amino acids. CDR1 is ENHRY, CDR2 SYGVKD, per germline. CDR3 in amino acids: CAISEGRQAGIMKRYEQYF. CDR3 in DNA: TGTGCCATCAGTGAGGGGCGGCAGGCTGGAATTATGAAGCGCTACGAGCAGTACTTC.

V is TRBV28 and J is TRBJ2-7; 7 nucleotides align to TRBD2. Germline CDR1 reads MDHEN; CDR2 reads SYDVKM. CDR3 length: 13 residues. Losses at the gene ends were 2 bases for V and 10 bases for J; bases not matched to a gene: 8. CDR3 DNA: TGTGCCAGCAGTTTAGGGGAGGGCCGGGGCCAGTACTTC. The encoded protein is CASSLGEGRGQYF.

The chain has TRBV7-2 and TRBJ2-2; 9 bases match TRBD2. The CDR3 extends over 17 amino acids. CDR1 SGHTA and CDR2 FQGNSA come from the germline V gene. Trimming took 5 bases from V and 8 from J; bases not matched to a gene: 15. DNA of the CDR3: TGTGCCAGCAGCATAGATGTGGGGCTAGCGGGGAGAGGGGAGCTGTTTTTT. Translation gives CASSIDVGLAGRGELFF.

The CDR3 loop is CASRTSLGGKNEQFF. In DNA, the CDR3 is TGTGCCAGTCGAACCTCTCTAGGGGGGAAAAATGAGCAGTTCTTC. V gene TRBV19 combines with J gene TRBJ2-1; D may correspond to TRBD1 or TRBD2 (6 bases each). The CDR3 runs 15 residues. Germline lookup yields CDR1 LNHDA and CDR2 SQIVND (reference sequence). The V gene lost 8 bases and the J gene lost 7 bases, with 21 bases spanning the gap.

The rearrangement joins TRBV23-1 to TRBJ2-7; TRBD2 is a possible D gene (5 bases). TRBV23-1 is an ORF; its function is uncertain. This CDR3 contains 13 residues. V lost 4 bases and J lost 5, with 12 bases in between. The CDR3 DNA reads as TGCGCCAGCAGTCGTGGGAGAACTCACGAGCAGTACTTC. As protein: CASSRGRTHEQYF.

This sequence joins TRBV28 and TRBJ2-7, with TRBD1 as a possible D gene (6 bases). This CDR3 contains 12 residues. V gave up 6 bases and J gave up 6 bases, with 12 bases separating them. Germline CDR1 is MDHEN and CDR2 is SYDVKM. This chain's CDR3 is CASSSQGLEQYF. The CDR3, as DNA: TGTGCCAGCAGCTCCCAGGGGCTCGAGCAGTACTTC.

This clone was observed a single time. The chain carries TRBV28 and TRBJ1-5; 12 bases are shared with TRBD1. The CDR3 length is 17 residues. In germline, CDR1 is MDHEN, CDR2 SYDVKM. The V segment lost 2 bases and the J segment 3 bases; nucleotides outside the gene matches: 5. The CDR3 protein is CASSLGTGGEFNQPQHF. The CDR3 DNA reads TGTGCCAGCAGTTTAGGGACAGGGGGCGAGTTCAATCAGCCCCAGCATTTT. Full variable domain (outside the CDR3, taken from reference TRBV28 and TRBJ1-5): DVKVTQSSRYLVKRTGEKVFLECVQDMDHENMFWYRQDPGLGLRLIYFSYDVKMKEKGDIPEGYSVSREKKERFSLILESASTNQTSMYLCASSLGTGGEFNQPQHFGDGTRLSIL.

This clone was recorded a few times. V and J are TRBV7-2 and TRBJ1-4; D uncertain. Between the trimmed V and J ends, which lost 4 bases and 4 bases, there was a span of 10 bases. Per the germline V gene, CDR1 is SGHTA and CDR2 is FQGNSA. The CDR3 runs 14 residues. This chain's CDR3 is CASSSTAFNEKLFF. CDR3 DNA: TGTGCCAGCAGCTCAACAGCCTTTAATGAAAAACTGTTTTTT. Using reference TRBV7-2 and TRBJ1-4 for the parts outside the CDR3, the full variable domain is GAGVSQSPSNKVTEKGKDVELRCDPISGHTALYWYRQSLGQGLEFLIYFQGNSAPDKSGLPSDRFSAERTGGSVSTLTIQRTQQEDSAVYLCASSSTAFNEKLFFGSGTQLSVL.

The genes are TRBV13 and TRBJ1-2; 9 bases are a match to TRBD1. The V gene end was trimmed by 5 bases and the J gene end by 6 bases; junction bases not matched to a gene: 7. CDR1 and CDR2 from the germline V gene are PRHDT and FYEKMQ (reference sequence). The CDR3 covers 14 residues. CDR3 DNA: TGTGCCAGCAGCGAATTTACAGGGGGCGATGGCTACACCTTC. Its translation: CASSEFTGGDGYTF.

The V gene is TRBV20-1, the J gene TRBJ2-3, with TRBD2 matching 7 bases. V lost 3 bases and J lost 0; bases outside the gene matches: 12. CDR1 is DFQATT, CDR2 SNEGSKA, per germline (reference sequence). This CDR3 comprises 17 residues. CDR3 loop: CSASPSGRGSSTDTQYF. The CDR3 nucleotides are TGCAGTGCTAGTCCTAGCGGAAGGGGATCTAGCACAGATACGCAGTATTTT.